This TCR beta chain is from a study of OX40 agonist ivuxolimab in advanced cancers. Across the whole study: Checkpoint inhibitors had been given previously to about 40% of patients. The study's findings and limits: Some nonresponders likewise displayed low normalized T-cell clonal expansion. On average, CD8+ T cells showed a greater number of expanded clones than CD4+.

Germline CDR1 ENHRY, CDR2 SYGVKD. This CDR3 region has 16 residues. Trimming pared 0 bases from V and 14 bases from J, leaving 20 bases between. Worth noting for this clone: The antigen is unknown.

Samples were taken at baseline and on day 1 of cycles 4 and 7. The protocol was immunoSEQ multiplex PCR, while the TCRdb copy is restricted to in-frame clones and leaves out a portion. The sample has 110,000 or so clones; under 95% are singletons. The V call is TRBV10-3, the J call TRBJ1-6, with D possibly being TRBD1 (6 bases). This clonotype was obtained from an adult with an advanced solid tumor such as melanoma, head and neck, liver or kidney cancer. The input for sequencing was CD4+ or CD8+ T cells sorted from blood, taken in a trial of the OX40 agonist ivuxolimab. The CDR3 protein is CAISESTGTDLRTLHF. CDR3 coding DNA: TGTGCCATCAGTGAGTCCACAGGGACCGACTTACGGACCCTCCACTTT.